This section outlines one T cell receptor beta chain sequence together with its context. The sample comes from a study of T cell responses to AZD1222 COVID-19 vaccine. V lost 3 bases to trimming and J lost 7 bases; unmatched junction nucleotides: 2. CDR3 length: 13 amino acids. CDR1 is SGHTA, CDR2 FQGNSA, per germline. The protocol was immunoSEQ multiplex PCR, while the TCRdb copy is restricted to in-frame clones and leaves out a portion. The table has 85,000 to 100,000 clones, around 85% seen once. The chain combines TRBV7-2 with TRBJ1-1; 10 bases align to TRBD1. The receptor was isolated from an adult in good health. Sequences were derived from peripheral blood, sampled on day 0 of AZD1222 vaccination. The CDR3 is CASSLTGGDEAFF. The CDR3 DNA sequence: TGTGCCAGCAGCTTGACAGGGGGCGATGAAGCTTTCTTT.